Shown below are 10 T cell receptor beta chains from a single sample sequenced in a study of T cells in localized non-small cell lung cancer. This table comes from immunoSEQ multiplex PCR, and its TCRdb copy is limited to in-frame clones, with some not included. The sample contains over 25,000 clones, approximately 90% of which appear only once. This material consisted of PBMCs, taken before any cancer treatment. These receptors all stem from a man aged 35 to 70 with stage II lung adenocarcinoma.

This clone was seen a handful of times. V usage is TRBV11-2 and J usage is TRBJ1-2; the D gene is possibly TRBD1 (5 bases). The CDR3 covers 13 residues. The V end lost 8 bases, the J end lost 8 bases, and 18 bases lay between the germline ends. CDR1 is SGHAT, CDR2 FQNNGV, per germline. CDR3: CASGQQDFGGYTF. The CDR3 DNA reads as TGTGCCAGCGGCCAACAGGATTTCGGGGGCTACACCTTC.

The gene calls are TRBV10-3 and TRBJ1-1, with D maybe TRBD1 (5 bases). V lost 2 bases to trimming and J lost 1 base, with 11 bases between them. Germline values: CDR1 ENHRY, CDR2 SYGVKD. CDR3 length: 15 residues. DNA of the CDR3: TGTGCCATCAGTGAGGGGGGACGGTCGAACACTGAAGCTTTCTTT. Translation: CAISEGGRSNTEAFF.

Note on this clone: An end of the junction differs from the germline gene, which may be a read error. The rearrangement joins TRBV7-2 to TRBJ2-3; D is undetermined. This CDR3 is built from 13 residues. Looked up from germline, CDR1 is SGHTA and CDR2 is FQGNSA. The CDR3 region is CASSQAPFGTQYF. DNA of the CDR3: TGCGCCAGCAGCCAAGCCCCTTTTGGTACGCAGTATTTT.

The gene calls are TRBV6-1 and TRBJ1-2; tentative D call: TRBD1 (6 bases). The ends were cut back, 6 bases at V and 7 bases at J, with 12 bases in the middle. CDR1 is MNHNS and CDR2 is SASEGT in the germline V gene. This CDR3 has 12 residues. The CDR3 DNA reads as TGTGCCAGCAGGGAACAGGGTCTTGGCTACACCTTC. Encoded protein: CASREQGLGYTF.

V usage is TRBV6-1 and J usage is TRBJ1-2; D gene ambiguous. In germline, CDR1 is MNHNS, CDR2 SASEGT. V was pared by 5 bases and J by 0 bases, with 7 bases between. CDR3 length equals 13 residues. CDR3 sequence reads: CASSTGTNYGYTF. The CDR3 region has the DNA TGTGCCAGCAGTACCGGGACTAACTATGGCTACACCTTC.

This chain uses TRBV5-1 with TRBJ1-2, with no clear D. This CDR3 is built from 13 residues. Per the germline V gene, CDR1 is SGHRS and CDR2 is YFSETQ. V lost 1 base to trimming and J lost 3 bases, with 7 bases between them. CDR3 in DNA: TGCGCCAGCAGCTTGTATGCAGACTATGGCTACACCTTC. This translates into CASSLYADYGYTF.

The rearrangement links TRBV9 to TRBJ1-2, with 7 bases lining up with TRBD1. The CDR3 length is 13 residues. The trim removed 3 bases at V and 8 bases at J, leaving 7 bases unmatched. Germline lookup yields CDR1 SGDLS and CDR2 YYNGEE. CDR3 nucleotides: TGTGCCAGCAGCGGGGTAACAGGGGAAGGCTACACCTTC. Translated, it gives CASSGVTGEGYTF.

The CDR3 nucleotides are TGCAGCGTTGGGGACAGGGGCACAGATACGCAGTATTTT. It yields the protein CSVGDRGTDTQYF. V is TRBV29-1 and J is TRBJ2-3, with 9 nucleotides matching TRBD1. Unmatched junction bases numbered 0, after V lost 4 bases and J lost 1 base. Germline V gene data show CDR1 as SQVTM and CDR2 as ANQGSEA. The CDR3 runs to 13 residues.

CDR3 bases: TGTGCCAGCAGCCTTGTAACACAGGGTGAGACTGAAGCTTTCTTT. It yields the protein CASSLVTQGETEAFF. The chain couples TRBV28 to TRBJ1-1; possible D gene TRBD1, 6 bases. This CDR3 has 15 residues. Germline V gene data show CDR1 as MDHEN and CDR2 as SYDVKM. V was trimmed by 6 bases and J by 5 bases, leaving 19 bases between them.

V usage is TRBV4-3 and J usage is TRBJ1-1, with 11 bases fitting TRBD1. Germline loops: CDR1 LGHNA, CDR2 YSLEER. Unmatched junction bases numbered 5, after V lost 5 bases and J lost 3 bases. The CDR3 is 15 amino acids. The CDR3 DNA is TGCGCCAGCAGCTCCCGGGGACAGGGGGACACTGAAGCTTTCTTT. It yields the protein CASSSRGQGDTEAFF.